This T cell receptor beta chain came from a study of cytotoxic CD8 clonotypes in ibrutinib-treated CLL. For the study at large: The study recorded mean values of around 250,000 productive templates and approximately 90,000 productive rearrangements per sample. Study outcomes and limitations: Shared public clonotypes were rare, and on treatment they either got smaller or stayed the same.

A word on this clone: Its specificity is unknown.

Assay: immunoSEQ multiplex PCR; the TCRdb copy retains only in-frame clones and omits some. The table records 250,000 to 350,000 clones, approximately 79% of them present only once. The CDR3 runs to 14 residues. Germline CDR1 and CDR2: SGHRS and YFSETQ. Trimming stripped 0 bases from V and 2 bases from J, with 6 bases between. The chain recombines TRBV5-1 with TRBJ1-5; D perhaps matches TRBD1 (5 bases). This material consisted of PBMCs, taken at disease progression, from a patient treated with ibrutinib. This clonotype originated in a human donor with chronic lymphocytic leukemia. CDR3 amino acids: CASSLAGGNQPQHF. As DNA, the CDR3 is TGCGCCAGCAGCTTGGCGGGGGGCAATCAGCCCCAGCATTTT.